Listed here are 21 T cell receptor beta chains from one sample, sequenced in a study of blood T cell repertoires in COVID-19. Sequenced by immunoSEQ multiplex PCR; TCRdb stores in-frame clones only, minus some. Of 150,000 or so clones listed, over 75% are singletons. The specimen was PBMCs or T cells enriched from blood (not recorded which). The receptors were gathered from a woman in her fifties or sixties who had recovered from COVID-19.

The genes are TRBV2 and TRBJ2-3; TRBD2 matches 10 bases. V was pared by 6 bases and J by 1 base, with 7 bases of the junction left unmatched. The germline V gene encodes CDR1 SNHLY and CDR2 FYNNEI. This CDR3 has 16 amino acids. CDR3 nucleotide sequence: TGTGCCAGCAGGCAATCTGGACTAGCGGGCACAGATACGCAGTATTTT. It specifies CASRQSGLAGTDTQYF.

V gene TRBV7-3 combines with J gene TRBJ2-2, with 10 nucleotides matching TRBD1. CDR3 length: 15 residues. CDR1 is SGHTA and CDR2 is FQGTGA in the germline V gene. V lost 5 bases to trimming and J lost 7 bases; unmatched junction nucleotides: 7. The CDR3 bases are TGTGCCAGCAGCGCCTCCGGGACAGGGGTCGGGGAGCTGTTTTTT. It yields the protein CASSASGTGVGELFF.

J is TRBJ2-2 and V is TRBV7-9; 7 nucleotides match TRBD2. CDR3 length equals 14 residues. The germline CDR1 and CDR2 sequences are SEHNR and FQNEAQ (reference sequence). V was clipped by 4 bases and J by 4 bases; unmatched bases: 3. The CDR3 loop reads CASSWGGTTGELFF. The DNA for the CDR3 is TGTGCCAGCAGCTGGGGGGGGACCACCGGGGAGCTGTTTTTT. The whole variable domain, remainder taken from reference TRBV7-9 and TRBJ2-2, is DTGVSQNPRHKITKRGQNVTFRCDPISEHNRLYWYRQTLGQGPEFLTYFQNEAQLEKSRLLSDRFSAERPKGSFSTLEIQRTEQGDSAMYLCASSWGGTTGELFFGEGSRLTVL.

This chain joins TRBV7-6 and TRBJ1-1; no clear D gene. This CDR3 has 13 amino acids. Germline V gene data show CDR1 as SGHVS and CDR2 as FNYEAQ. Trimming shortened V by 5 bases and J by 3 bases, and 10 bases separated the two germline ends. The CDR3 loop reads CASSERGYTEAFF. The CDR3 nucleotides read TGTGCCAGCAGCGAAAGAGGGTACACTGAAGCTTTCTTT.

This clone was observed a single time. This chain uses TRBV9 with TRBJ2-1, with TRBD2 matching over 12 bases. Unmatched junction bases numbered 3, after V lost 0 bases and J lost 8 bases. The CDR3 runs 15 residues. Germline lookup yields CDR1 SGDLS and CDR2 YYNGEE. CDR3 nucleotide sequence: TGTGCCAGCAGCGTAGAGCTAGCGGGAGGGTATGAGCAGTTCTTC. Amino acid sequence: CASSVELAGGYEQFF.

This chain uses TRBV11-2 with TRBJ1-1; 11 bases are shared with TRBD1. CDR3 length: 17 amino acids. V trimming: 3 bases; J trimming: 2 bases; junction bases outside the gene matches: 8. CDR1 is SGHAT and CDR2 is FQNNGV in the germline V gene. The CDR3 protein is CASSFSGTGGANTEAFF. CDR3 DNA: TGTGCCAGCAGCTTTTCCGGGACAGGGGGAGCTAACACTGAAGCTTTCTTT.

The chain links TRBV7-2 to TRBJ2-2; TRBD2 matches 12 bases. CDR1 SGHTA and CDR2 FQGNSA come from the germline V gene. The CDR3 loop spans 18 amino acids. V lost 1 base and J lost 4; bases outside the gene matches: 7. The CDR3 DNA reads as TGTGCCAGCAGCTTAGGTCTAGCGGGGGGGCCCGGCACCGGGGAGCTGTTTTTT. It translates to CASSLGLAGGPGTGELFF.

This rearrangement joins TRBV24-1 to TRBJ1-2, with D hard to call. V was shortened by 5 bases and J by 7 bases, with 19 bases between the two germline ends. Per germline, CDR1 KGHDR and CDR2 SFDVKD. The CDR3 has 15 residues. The CDR3 DNA reads as TGTGCCACCAGTGGCAGCGGACCTCTCCGGGCTGGCTACACCTTC. Protein: CATSGSGPLRAGYTF.

This chain joins TRBV27 and TRBJ1-1, with TRBD1 as a possible D gene (5 bases). V lost 5 bases to trimming and J lost 5 bases, with 12 bases between them. This CDR3 contains 13 residues. Germline V gene data show CDR1 as MNHEY and CDR2 as SMNVEV (reference sequence). DNA of the CDR3: TGTGCCAGCAGTGTGAGCGGGGGTACTGAAGCTTTCTTT. The encoded protein is CASSVSGGTEAFF.

This chain joins TRBV7-8 and TRBJ1-1, with D unclear. The CDR3 runs 14 residues. V lost 3 bases to trimming and J lost 3 bases, with 11 bases between them. Germline lookup yields CDR1 SGHVS and CDR2 FQNEAQ. CDR3 protein: CASSLADGYTEAFF. CDR3 bases: TGTGCCAGCAGCTTGGCCGACGGGTACACTGAAGCTTTCTTT.

The V call is TRBV25-1, the J call TRBJ1-2; D might be TRBD1 (5 bases). This CDR3 contains 15 residues. The germline CDR1 and CDR2 sequences are MGHDK and SYGVNS. V was trimmed by 1 base and J by 6 bases, leaving 15 bases between them. CDR3 loop: CASSELKGRNDGYTF. The DNA of the CDR3 is TGTGCCAGCAGTGAATTGAAGGGGAGGAATGATGGCTACACCTTC.

This clone was seen a few times. The V call is TRBV6-5, the J call TRBJ2-7, with 14 bases identical to TRBD2. The CDR3 is made up of 14 amino acids. Germline CDR1 reads MNHEY; CDR2 reads SVGAGI. V lost 8 bases to trimming and J lost 1 base; unmatched junction nucleotides: 1. The CDR3 bases are TGTGCCAGCGGGACTAGCGGGAGTTCCTACGAGCAGTACTTC. Translating gives CASGTSGSSYEQYF.

The chain couples TRBV11-2 to TRBJ1-1; the match to TRBD1 covers 7 bases. CDR1 and CDR2 (germline): SGHAT, FQNNGV. V lost 5 bases, J lost 3 bases, and 6 bases stayed unmatched. This CDR3 region has 14 residues. This chain's CDR3 is CASSLGTVHTEAFF. The CDR3, as DNA: TGTGCCAGCAGCCTCGGGACAGTTCACACTGAAGCTTTCTTT.

This clone appeared once. The chain employs TRBV7-2 and TRBJ1-1; D gene unclear. Germline CDR1 is SGHTA and CDR2 is FQGNSA. This CDR3 contains 13 residues. V was shortened by 0 bases and J by 4 bases, with 6 bases between the two germline ends. The CDR3 here is CASSLAPVTEAFF. The CDR3, as DNA: TGTGCCAGCAGCTTAGCCCCCGTCACTGAAGCTTTCTTT. The variable domain in full, completed from reference TRBV7-2 and TRBJ1-1, reads GAGVSQSPSNKVTEKGKDVELRCDPISGHTALYWYRQSLGQGLEFLIYFQGNSAPDKSGLPSDRFSAERTGGSVSTLTIQRTQQEDSAVYLCASSLAPVTEAFFGQGTRLTVV.

This chain links TRBV3-1 (or the pseudogene TRBV3-2) with TRBJ1-6; TRBD1 matches at 8 bases. Germline-derived CDR1 and CDR2 are LGHDT and YNNKEL (reference sequence). The CDR3 consists of 15 residues. J gave up 10 bases and V 4 bases, and 9 bases lay outside the gene matches. The CDR3 sequence: CASSRSDREKSPLHF. CDR3 nucleotide sequence: TGTGCCAGCAGCCGCTCGGACAGGGAGAAATCACCCCTCCACTTT.

J is TRBJ1-1 and V is TRBV29-1; D may be TRBD1 (6 bases). Germline V gene sequence: CDR1 SQVTM, CDR2 ANQGSEA. Between the trimmed V and J ends, which lost 1 base and 2 bases, there was a span of 14 bases. CDR3 length: 15 residues. In nucleotides, the CDR3 is TGCAGCGTTGAAGTGTGGGCAGGGGAAAACACTGAAGCTTTCTTT. Amino acid sequence: CSVEVWAGENTEAFF. The full variable domain, rest sourced from reference TRBV29-1 and TRBJ1-1, is SAVISQKPSRDICQRGTSLTIQCQVDSQVTMMFWYRQQPGQSLTLIATANQGSEATYESGFVIDKFPISRPNLTFSTLTVSNMSPEDSSIYLCSVEVWAGENTEAFFGQGTRLTVV.

The chain is built from TRBV7-2 and TRBJ2-3; 9 bases are shared with TRBD1. CDR1 is SGHTA and CDR2 is FQGNSA in the germline V gene. The CDR3 length is 18 residues. J was trimmed by 7 bases and V by 3 bases; bases with no gene match: 17. CDR3 nucleotide sequence: TGTGCCAGCAGCTTGGCGAATGACAGGGGGGTTTTTGTAAATACGCAGTATTTT. Protein: CASSLANDRGVFVNTQYF.

This chain connects TRBV11-3 to TRBJ2-5, with D possibly being TRBD2 (5 bases). V dropped 2 bases and J dropped 3 bases, with 10 bases sitting between them. CDR3 length: 14 amino acids. CDR1 and CDR2 from the germline V gene are SGHNT and YENEEA. In DNA, the CDR3 is TGTGCCAGCAGCTTAACGGACGGGGAAGAGACCCAGTACTTC. Its translation is CASSLTDGEETQYF.

Notes on this clone: At one end, the junction sequence differs from germline, possibly due to a read error. J is TRBJ1-5 and V is TRBV13; the match to TRBD1 covers 8 bases. Germline V lookup: CDR1 PRHDT, CDR2 FYEKMQ (reference sequence). This CDR3 region has 15 residues. CDR3 sequence: CASSLGQGGNQPQHF. The CDR3 DNA sequence: TGTGCCAGCAGCCTAGGACAGGGTGGCAATCAGCCCCAGCATTTT.

This sequence joins TRBV6-2 or TRBV6-3 and TRBJ2-3; D gene uncertain. Trimming removed 5 bases from V and 2 bases from J, with 20 bases in between. Germline V gives CDR1 MNHEY, CDR2 SVGEGT. This CDR3 comprises 17 residues. The DNA for the CDR3 is TGTGCCAGCAGTCGTCCGGTTTACTCTCCATACACAGATACGCAGTATTTT. This gives the protein CASSRPVYSPYTDTQYF.

As DNA, the CDR3 is TGTGCCAGCAGTTTCGGGACAACCACAGATACGCAGTATTTT. This sequence encodes CASSFGTTTDTQYF. V is TRBV6-5 and J is TRBJ2-3; a possible D gene is TRBD1 (6 bases). There are 14 residues in the CDR3. V gave up 4 bases and J gave up 2 bases, with 10 bases separating them. Germline V gene data show CDR1 as MNHEY and CDR2 as SVGAGI.